This paragraph covers one T cell receptor (beta chain) sequence. Its antigen is not yet known. No clone much larger than this one lies a single base away; base qualities are absent. In this study, focal radiation therapy paired with CTLA-4 blockade (ipilimumab) was tested in patients who had chemo-refractory metastatic non-small-cell lung cancer. The data were taken from a study of radiotherapy plus CTLA-4 blockade in lung cancer (dated by TCRdb to the late 2010s). For context, the study as a whole: Objective responses occurred in more than 15% of enrolled patients, and under 40% achieved disease control.

The library was made by the immunoSEQ multiplex PCR assay. TCRdb carries this immuneACCESS record with in-frame sequences only. Its versions omit some clonotypes, under half of them owing to an unresolved V gene in the studies checked, with the rest unexplained. The sample includes 60,000 to 70,000 clones, with roughly 85% observed a single time. Together, the top ten hold more than 8.5% of the sample. Findings and caveats that apply to the study as a whole: After treatment with radiotherapy and ipilimumab, TCR clones that originated in tumors expanded in peripheral blood. The strongest predictors of response, as reported, were early dynamic changes in blood T cell clones along with a rise in serum interferon-beta after radiation.

According to the germline V gene, CDR1 reads MNHEY and CDR2 reads SVGAGI. The V and J ends are trimmed by 6 bases and 2 bases, leaving 10 bases between them. From the cysteine through the phenylalanine, the CDR3 covers 13 amino acids. Just the 39-base CDR3 DNA is kept, in frame starting at base 1. Rearrangement joined TRBV6-5 to TRBJ1-2; a confident D gene designation cannot be given. Source: peripheral blood, taken from a patient treated with radiotherapy plus ipilimumab. The TCR was taken from a human donor with non-small cell lung cancer who had a complete response to radiotherapy plus ipilimumab. CDR3 region: CASSPGENYGYTF. The DNA is TGTGCCAGCAGCCCGGGAGAGAACTATGGCTACACCTTC.